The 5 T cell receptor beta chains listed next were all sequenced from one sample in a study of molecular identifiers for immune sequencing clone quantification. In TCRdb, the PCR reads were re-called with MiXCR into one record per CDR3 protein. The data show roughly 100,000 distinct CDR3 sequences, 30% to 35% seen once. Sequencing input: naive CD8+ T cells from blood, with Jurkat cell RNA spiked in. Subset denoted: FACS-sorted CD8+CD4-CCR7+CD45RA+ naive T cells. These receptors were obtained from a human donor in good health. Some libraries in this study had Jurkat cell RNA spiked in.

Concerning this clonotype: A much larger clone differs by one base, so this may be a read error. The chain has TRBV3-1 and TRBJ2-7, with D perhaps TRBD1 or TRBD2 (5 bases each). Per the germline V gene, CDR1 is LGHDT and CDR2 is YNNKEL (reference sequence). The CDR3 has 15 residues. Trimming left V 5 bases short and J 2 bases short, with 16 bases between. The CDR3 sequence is CASSYPGRSTYEQYF. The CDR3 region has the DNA TGTGCCAGCAGCTACCCGGGACGGAGTACCTACGAGCAGTACTTC.

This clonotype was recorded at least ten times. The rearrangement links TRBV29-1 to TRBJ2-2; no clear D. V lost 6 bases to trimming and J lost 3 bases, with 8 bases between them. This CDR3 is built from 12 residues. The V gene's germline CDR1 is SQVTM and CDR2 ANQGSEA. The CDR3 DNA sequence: TGCAGCGTCTTAGGTGACACCGGGGAGCTGTTTTTT. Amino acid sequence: CSVLGDTGELFF.

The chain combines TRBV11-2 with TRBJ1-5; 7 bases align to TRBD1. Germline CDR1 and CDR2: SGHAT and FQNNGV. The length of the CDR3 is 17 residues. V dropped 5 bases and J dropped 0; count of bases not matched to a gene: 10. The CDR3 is CASSRGQSRDSNQPQHF. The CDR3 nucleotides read TGTGCCAGCAGCCGGGGACAGAGCAGAGATAGCAATCAGCCCCAGCATTTT.

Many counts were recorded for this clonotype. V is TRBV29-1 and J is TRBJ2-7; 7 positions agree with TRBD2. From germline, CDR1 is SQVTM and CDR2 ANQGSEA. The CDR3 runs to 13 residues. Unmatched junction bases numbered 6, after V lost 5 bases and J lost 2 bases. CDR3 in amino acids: CSVRQRDTYEQYF. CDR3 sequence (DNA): TGCAGCGTTCGACAGCGGGATACCTACGAGCAGTACTTC.

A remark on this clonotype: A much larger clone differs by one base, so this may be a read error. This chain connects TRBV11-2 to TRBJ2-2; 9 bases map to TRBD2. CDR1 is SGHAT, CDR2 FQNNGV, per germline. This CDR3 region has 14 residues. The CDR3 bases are TGTGCCAGCATCCTAGCGGGGAACACCGGGGAGCAGTTTTTT. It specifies CASILAGNTGEQFF.